A selection of T cell receptor beta chains follows, all from one sample in a study of T-cell memory formation after mild COVID-19. TCRdb reprocessed the 5' RACE reads with MiXCR, giving one entry per CDR3 protein. In the table there are some 330,000 distinct CDR3 sequences, 20% to 25% of which are singletons. Sequenced material: PBMCs or a T cell subset sorted from them (not recorded which). Receptor source: an adult woman who had mild COVID-19 (a few samples of this study predate the infection). Cell type and time point are not known. The CDR3 runs from the conserved cysteine through the conserved F or W. The D gene is left open where the match is weak. Size values are once, few and many counts, or a class for expanded clones, and some rows have none.

j_call	d_call	clone_size	v_call	cdr3_nt	cdr3_aa
TRBJ2-7	TRBD1	-	TRBV5-6	TGTGCCAGCAGCTTTAATTCCGGGACAGGGATTTACGAGCAGTACTTC	CASSFNSGTGIYEQYF
TRBJ2-5	-	-	TRBV18	TGTGCCAGCTCACCAGAATCGGGGTGGGAGACCCAGTACTTC	CASSPESGWETQYF
TRBJ2-3	TRBD2	few	TRBV2	TGTGCCAGCAGTGAGGGCGGGAGGTGGTCAGATACGCAGTATTTT	CASSEGGRWSDTQYF
TRBJ1-1	-	few	TRBV12-3/TRBV12-4	TGTGCCAGCAGTTTAAGCGTGCGGAGAAATGAAGCTTTCTTT	CASSLSVRRNEAFF
TRBJ2-5	TRBD2	few	TRBV7-9	TGTGCCAGCAGCTTAGTGTCAACTAGCGGGACCCAGTACTTC	CASSLVSTSGTQYF
TRBJ1-3	-	-	TRBV3-1	TGTGCCAGCAGCCAAGTTCCCGGGCTTGGAAACACCATATATTTT	CASSQVPGLGNTIYF
TRBJ1-5	-	-	TRBV4-1	TGCGCCAGCAGCCAAGAACGGGGACGCTTCAATCAGCCCCAGCATTTT	CASSQERGRFNQPQHF
TRBJ2-3	TRBD1	few	TRBV14	TGTGCCAGCAGCCAAGATCCGGACAGGGGATTTGATACGCAGTATTTT	CASSQDPDRGFDTQYF
TRBJ2-1	TRBD2	few	TRBV20-1	TGCAGTGCACCAACCCTAGCGGGGGTAGACAATGAGCAGTTCTTC	CSAPTLAGVDNEQFF
TRBJ1-5	TRBD1	-	TRBV6-1	TGTGCCAGCAGGGCGGACAGGGGCGGGGTTCAGCCCCAGCATTTT	CASRADRGGVQPQHF
TRBJ2-1	TRBD2	few	TRBV14	TGTGCCAGCAGAAGACTAGCGGGGGACTACAATGAGCAGTTCTTC	CASRRLAGDYNEQFF
TRBJ2-7	-	few	TRBV12-3/TRBV12-4	TGTGCCAGCAGCTTTACTAGGCACAAATCCTACGAGCAGTACTTC	CASSFTRHKSYEQYF
TRBJ2-3	-	few	TRBV18	TGTGCCAGCTCACCAACCATAGCAGATACGCAGTATTTT	CASSPTIADTQYF
TRBJ2-1	-	many	TRBV11-3	TGTGCCAGCAGCTCGGGACGTTCCTACAATGAGCAGTTCTTC	CASSSGRSYNEQFF
TRBJ2-3	-	-	TRBV7-9	TGTGCCAGCAGCCAATTGGAGGGGACAGATACGCAGTATTTT	CASSQLEGTDTQYF
TRBJ2-5	-	few	TRBV5-1	TGCGCCAGCAGCGAGGAGGCGGAGACCCAGTACTTC	CASSEEAETQYF
TRBJ2-1	-	-	TRBV30	TGTGCCTGGAGTGCCGGGACGCAAGAGCAGTTCTTC	CAWSAGTQEQFF
TRBJ1-6	TRBD1	-	TRBV24-1	TGTGCCACCAGTGCGCAGGGGGATAATTCACCCCTCCACTTT	CATSAQGDNSPLHF
TRBJ2-4	TRBD1	-	TRBV24-1	TGTGCCACCAGTGAGACAGGGGGCGCGGACATTCAGTACTTC	CATSETGGADIQYF
TRBJ2-3	-	many	TRBV27	TGTGCCAGCAGTTCAGGGGTTGTAGATACGCAGTATTTT	CASSSGVVDTQYF
TRBJ2-1	-	-	TRBV7-8	TGTGCCAGCAGCTTAAGACACCCATCGAGCTCCTACAATGAGCAGTTCTTC	CASSLRHPSSSYNEQFF
TRBJ2-1	-	few	TRBV5-1	TGCGCCAGCAGCTTGGCGCCGGATGCGTACAATGAGCAGTTCTTC	CASSLAPDAYNEQFF
TRBJ1-3	-	-	TRBV13	TGTGCCAGCAGCACCCGACAGCTCCGCTCTGGAAACACCATATATTTT	CASSTRQLRSGNTIYF
TRBJ2-5	TRBD1	few	TRBV30	TGTGCCTGGGGGCAGGGGGAAGAGACCCAGTACTTC	CAWGQGEETQYF
TRBJ2-5	TRBD1	few	TRBV14	TGTGCCAGCAGCCAAGGACAGGGGGCTCGGGAGACCCAGTACTTC	CASSQGQGARETQYF
TRBJ1-4	-	-	TRBV10-2	TGCGCCAGCAGTGAGTCGAGGGAAAAACTGTTTTTT	CASSESREKLFF
TRBJ1-2	-	few	TRBV13	TGTGCCAGCAGCTTAGCAGCCAACAATGGCTACACCTTC	CASSLAANNGYTF
TRBJ2-5	-	once	TRBV7-9	TGTGCCAGCAGCTTTTCTGGTACCCAAGAGACCCAGTACTTC	CASSFSGTQETQYF
TRBJ2-1	-	-	TRBV11-3	TGTGCCAGCAGCTCCGGGAACTCCTACAATGAGCAGTTCTTC	CASSSGNSYNEQFF
TRBJ1-3	-	-	TRBV6-5	TGTGCCAGCAGTTCCACCTACCGGGCCCGAGCTGGAAACACCATATATTTT	CASSSTYRARAGNTIYF
TRBJ2-1	TRBD2	few	TRBV18	TGTGCCAGCTCACCACCGGGCCGGGAGGGCCCGGACAATGAGCAGTTCTTC	CASSPPGREGPDNEQFF
TRBJ2-7	-	-	TRBV7-9	TGTGCCAGCCAAAGCGGCGGGTCCTACCACGAGCAGTACTTC	CASQSGGSYHEQYF
TRBJ2-1	TRBD2	few	TRBV20-1	TGCAGTGCTAAGAGTCCCGGGGGGAATGAGCAGTTCTTC	CSAKSPGGNEQFF
TRBJ1-6	TRBD1	few	TRBV4-1	TGCGCCAGCAGCCAAACTCCAATGGGACAGAGCTCCTATAATTCACCCCTCCACTTT	CASSQTPMGQSSYNSPLHF
TRBJ2-3	TRBD1	-	TRBV12-3/TRBV12-4	TGTGCCAGCACCCGAAGAGACAGGGAAAGTCCAGATACGCAGTATTTT	CASTRRDRESPDTQYF